This TCR beta chain was documented in a study of blood T cell repertoires in COVID-19 (dated by TCRdb to 2018 to 2020). At the level of the whole study: Collaborator samples came from the United States, Italy and Spain and covered acute and convalescent phases of COVID-19. The material from the prospective study consisted of cDNA or gDNA derived from T cells, B-cell-depleted T cells, or PBMCs. The dataset comprised deeply sampled blood TCRbeta repertoires from subjects exposed to, actively infected with, or recovered from COVID-19. A freely available public database, intended as a resource for researchers studying the immune response to SARS-CoV-2, is where the repertoires were released. Samples came from the ongoing ImmuneRACE study (first 160 participants) plus 1,254 subjects from 6 global collaborators. A de-identified subject ID, COVID-19 status, age in years and sex were almost always included in the sample metadata. Where available, HLA class I and class II types were taken from metadata supplied by the sample provider and were not determined by assay-based typing. Summary of the overall study and its limitations: The amount of clinical and demographic metadata varied by source and participant and was provided uncurated.

Each collaborating institution followed its own protocols to collect whole blood in K2EDTA tubes. Collaborator samples were shipped for TCRbeta analysis as frozen whole blood, isolated PBMCs, or DNA extracted from either sample type. From a lookup of the germline V gene, CDR1 and CDR2 are SGHRS and YFSETQ. Spanning cysteine to phenylalanine, the CDR3 consists of 14 amino acids. The CDR3 DNA has 42 bases and is translated from base 1. V loses 2 bases at its end and J loses 5 bases; junction bases beyond the gene matches: 4. TCRbeta CDR3 regions were amplified from genomic DNA by means of the immunoSEQ Assay, a bias-controlled multiplex PCR. Regarding the original processing steps: Within the assay, amplification of reference gene primers was used to estimate how many nucleated cells each sample contained. To quantify the absolute abundance of each unique TCRbeta CDR3 rearrangement, sequence reads were collapsed and filtered. For each sample, productive Simpson clonality was calculated as the square root of Simpson's diversity index over productive rearrangements. TCRdb stores this immuneACCESS table with in-frame sequences only. Part of the clones is absent; in the studies checked, under half of the shortfall reflects unresolved V genes, and no reason is known for the rest. V, J and clone size are taken as reported in that table, and D and trimming were inferred from the DNA itself. This sample holds fewer than 150,000 clones; around 80% were observed only once. In total, the top ten clones hold 6.2% of the sample.

As concerns this clone: Its antigen is still unknown. No per-base quality is available; no much larger clone lies one base away.

This receptor was taken from a man between 70 and 80 years old with acute or convalescent COVID-19. The rearranged segments are TRBV5-1 and TRBJ2-5; 9 bases in between match TRBD1. Sequencing input: peripheral blood. The nucleotide sequence reads as follows: TGCGCCAGCAGCTTACAGGGGGCTCAGGAGACCCAGTACTTC. Protein translation: CASSLQGAQETQYF. The full variable domain, completed from the reference TRBV5-1 and TRBJ2-5 proteins outside the CDR3, reads KAGVTQTPRYLIKTRGQQVTLSCSPISGHRSVSWYQQTPGQGLQFLFEYFSETQRNKGNFPGRFSGRQFSNSRSEMNVSTLELGDSALYLCASSLQGAQETQYFGPGTRLLVL.